The entry below describes one T cell receptor (beta chain). This CDR3 is 17 amino acids long. V was pared by 4 bases and J by 0 bases, with 8 bases of the junction left unmatched. Germline V CDR1 and CDR2: KGHSH, LQKENI. The data derive from a study of blood T cell repertoires in COVID-19. Study-wide context: Samples of COVID-19 (acute and convalescent) were obtained from the United States, Italy and Spain.

The authors' processing: Estimates of nucleated cell counts were drawn from the amplification of reference gene primers. The assay was immunoSEQ multiplex PCR, and TCRdb's table has in-frame clones only and misses some. The V and J calls and clone size come from that table; D and trimming were worked out from the DNA. This sample yields about 280,000 clones, of which around 91% are seen a single time; around 1.7% belongs to the top ten. Participants came from about 24 US areas, aged roughly 18 to 89 years. Clinical history as reported by participants underpinned cohort assignment. Sequenced sample: PBMCs or T cells enriched from blood (not recorded which). The receptor was isolated from a woman in her late teens or twenties with acute COVID-19. V gene TRBV18 combines with J gene TRBJ1-4, with TRBD1 identical over 7 bases. The CDR3 protein is CASSHDRAAATNEKLFF. In nucleotides, the CDR3 is TGTGCCAGCTCACATGACAGGGCCGCTGCAACTAATGAAAAACTGTTTTTT.